The next 8 T cell receptor beta chains were all read from a single sample in a study of Ad26.COV2.S vaccination and SARS-CoV-2 variants. Generated by immunoSEQ multiplex PCR, the TCRdb table keeps only in-frame clones and is missing some. The sample holds 350,000 to 500,000 clones, around nine tenths seen once. Treatment indicated: roughly 20 received Ad26.COV2.S at low or high dose, single or two shots; several received placebo; per-sample allocation not given. It was on day 63 after the first vaccine or placebo injection that samples were taken. Sequences were derived from peripheral blood, sampled in a trial of Ad26.COV2.S vaccine versus placebo. The origin of the receptors is a person aged 18 to 59 who received the Ad26.COV2.S COVID-19 vaccine or a placebo.

This chain connects TRBV5-1 to TRBJ2-2; TRBD2 might be the D (6 bases). V gave up 4 bases and J gave up 6 bases, with 16 bases separating them. Germline CDR1 SGHRS, CDR2 YFSETQ. This CDR3 is 15 amino acids long. CDR3 nucleotides: TGCGCCAGCAGCGGGGGGAGGTCCCCCCCCGGGGAGCTGTTTTTT. Translating it yields CASSGGRSPPGELFF.

V is TRBV19 and J is TRBJ1-2; D gene uncertain. The CDR3 is 14 residues long. V was clipped by 7 bases and J by 4 bases, with 16 bases between them. Germline V lookup: CDR1 LNHDA, CDR2 SQIVND (reference sequence). DNA for the CDR3: TGTGCCAGTACTGATTTCAGTGAAGGCTATGGCTACACCTTC. Translated, it gives CASTDFSEGYGYTF. Together with reference TRBV19 and TRBJ1-2, the CDR3 gives the full variable domain: DGGITQSPKYLFRKEGQNVTLSCEQNLNHDAMYWYRQDPGQGLRLIYYSQIVNDFQKGDIAEGYSVSREKKESFPLTVTSAQKNPTAFYLCASTDFSEGYGYTFGSGTRLTVV.

This clone showed up just once. The rearrangement joins TRBV6-5 to TRBJ2-7; D is ambiguous. This CDR3 has 13 amino acids. V lost 5 bases and J lost 6, with 14 bases in between. Germline V CDR1 and CDR2: MNHEY, SVGAGI. CDR3 loop: CASSTARTPEQYF. CDR3 sequence (DNA): TGTGCCAGCAGTACTGCACGGACGCCCGAGCAGTACTTC.

This chain links TRBV19 with TRBJ2-5, with D possibly TRBD2 on 7 matching bases. This CDR3 comprises 16 residues. Between the trimmed V and J ends, which lost 5 bases and 2 bases, there was a span of 18 bases. In germline, CDR1 is LNHDA, CDR2 SQIVND (reference sequence). The CDR3, as DNA: TGTGCCAGTAGTGTTGTGGGGGGGGCCGGTCAAGAGACCCAGTACTTC. Amino acids: CASSVVGGAGQETQYF. Supplemented by reference TRBV19 and TRBJ2-5, the full variable domain reads DGGITQSPKYLFRKEGQNVTLSCEQNLNHDAMYWYRQDPGQGLRLIYYSQIVNDFQKGDIAEGYSVSREKKESFPLTVTSAQKNPTAFYLCASSVVGGAGQETQYFGPGTRLLVL.

Comments on this clone: Other DNA sequences in this specimen translate into the identical CDR3. The V and J genes are TRBV5-1 and TRBJ2-2; D remains ambiguous. The CDR3 is made up of 13 amino acids. Germline assignment: CDR1 SGHRS and CDR2 YFSETQ. The ends were cut back, 0 bases at V and 5 bases at J, with 5 bases in the middle. The CDR3, as DNA: TGCGCCAGCAGCTTGGCCTTGACCGGGGAGCTGTTTTTT. Residues: CASSLALTGELFF.

The chain combines TRBV6-2 or TRBV6-3 with TRBJ2-2, with D perhaps matching TRBD1 (6 bases). V lost 6 bases and J 2 bases, leaving 13 bases between the germline ends. CDR1 and CDR2 from the germline V gene are MNHEY and SVGEGT. This CDR3 comprises 15 residues. The CDR3: CASSRLDRNTGELFF. For the CDR3, the DNA is TGTGCCAGCAGCCGACTGGACAGAAACACCGGGGAGCTGTTTTTT.

The table lists this clone with a count of one. The CDR3 loop reads CASSQDWSGGSYEQYF. CDR3 nucleotides: TGTGCCAGCAGCCAAGATTGGAGCGGGGGATCCTACGAGCAGTACTTC. This chain connects TRBV4-2 to TRBJ2-7; TRBD2 matches 8 bases. The J segment lost 1 base and the V segment lost 0 bases, leaving 5 bases of the junction unmatched. This CDR3 has 16 residues. Germline CDR1 and CDR2: LGHNA and YNFKEQ.

The chain uses TRBV7-9 and TRBJ2-2; D is unclear. V was pared by 6 bases and J by 6 bases, with 8 bases between. This CDR3 is 12 amino acids long. Germline values: CDR1 SEHNR, CDR2 FQNEAQ (reference sequence). Here the CDR3 DNA reads TGTGCCAGCAGTTCCCCCCCCGGGGAGCTGTTTTTT. This codes for CASSSPPGELFF.